This TCR beta chain was sequenced during a study of OX40 agonist ivuxolimab in advanced cancers. Study background: Previous treatment with anti-PD-1, anti-PD-L1 or anti-CTLA-4 therapy was allowed; 40% had received some.

Clones were read by immunoSEQ multiplex PCR, and TCRdb kept only the in-frame ones, dropping some. The repertoire holds roughly 56,000 clones, with around 86% as singletons. Germline V gives CDR1 SGDLS, CDR2 YYNGEE. The CDR3 consists of 15 residues. The ends were cut back, 0 bases at V and 0 bases at J, with 8 bases in the middle. The chain carries TRBV9 and TRBJ2-3; D ambiguous. The sequenced sample was CD4+ or CD8+ T cells sorted from blood, obtained in a trial of the OX40 agonist ivuxolimab. This receptor was taken from an adult with an advanced solid tumor such as melanoma, head and neck, liver or kidney cancer. The CDR3 region has the DNA TGTGCCAGCAGCGTAGCCCCTGTGAGCACAGATACGCAGTATTTT. Translation gives CASSVAPVSTDTQYF. The variable domain in full, with the rest retrieved from reference TRBV9 and TRBJ2-3, is DSGVTQTPKHLITATGQRVTLRCSPRSGDLSVYWYQQSLDQGLQFLIQYYNGEERAKGNILERFSAQQFPDLHSELNLSSLELGDSALYFCASSVAPVSTDTQYFGPGTRLTVL.